These 22 T cell receptor beta chains came from one sample sequenced in a study of cytomegalovirus exposure and HLA in healthy donors. Repertoires were generated with immunoSEQ multiplex PCR, while TCRdb's copy carries only in-frame clones and drops some. The sample has 95,000 to 150,000 clones, more than 75% seen once. Material: PBMCs. These receptors all stem from a woman aged 18-29 years in good health and CMV-seropositive.

This chain joins TRBV2 and TRBJ1-1; no reliable D call. In germline, CDR1 is SNHLY, CDR2 FYNNEI. Trimming cost V 4 bases and J 6 bases, with 15 bases left between them. The CDR3 contains 14 residues. CDR3 sequence: CASSVFGVRAEAFF. The DNA for the CDR3 is TGTGCCAGCAGTGTGTTCGGGGTTCGAGCTGAAGCTTTCTTT.

The chain carries TRBV11-2 and TRBJ2-2, with D perhaps TRBD1 (6 bases). The V gene's germline CDR1 is SGHAT and CDR2 FQNNGV. This CDR3 is built from 18 residues. V was cut by 0 bases and J by 0 bases, with 14 bases left in between. CDR3: CASSLEFSGQTNTGELFF. The DNA for the CDR3 is TGTGCCAGCAGCTTAGAGTTTTCAGGACAGACGAACACCGGGGAGCTGTTTTTT.

The chain carries TRBV30 and TRBJ1-2; perhaps TRBD1 as D (5 bases). The CDR3 contains 12 residues. Germline V gives CDR1 GTSNPN, CDR2 SVGIG (reference sequence). V lost 3 bases, J lost 7 bases, and 12 bases lay in between. The CDR3 loop reads CAWSGGLGGYTF. The CDR3 DNA reads as TGTGCCTGGAGCGGGGGGTTAGGTGGCTACACCTTC.

V is TRBV10-3 and J is TRBJ2-3, with D possibly matching TRBD2 (6 bases). V lost 0 bases and J 2 bases, leaving 12 bases between the germline ends. Germline assignment: CDR1 ENHRY and CDR2 SYGVKD. The CDR3 consists of 16 residues. Here the CDR3 DNA reads TGTGCCATCAGTGAGTCATCACGGGGGACCACAGATACGCAGTATTTT. This translates into CAISESSRGTTDTQYF.

The CDR3 DNA sequence: TGTGCCAGCAGTTACTTGACAGGAACCGAGCAGTACTTC. Protein product: CASSYLTGTEQYF. This chain joins TRBV6-5 and TRBJ2-7; maybe TRBD1 (6 bases). The V end was cut by 1 base, the J end by 6 bases, with 10 bases between. The CDR3 covers 13 residues. CDR1 and CDR2 from the germline V gene are MNHEY and SVGAGI.

This chain links TRBV5-1 with TRBJ2-5; weak D call: TRBD2 (6 bases). V was pared by 0 bases and J by 2 bases, with 14 bases between. Germline CDR1 SGHRS, CDR2 YFSETQ. The CDR3 covers 16 residues. As DNA, the CDR3 is TGCGCCAGCAGCTTGGGTCAGCGGGTGGATCAAGAGACCCAGTACTTC. This codes for CASSLGQRVDQETQYF.

The chain employs TRBV5-1 and TRBJ2-7; 12 bases align to TRBD1. Losses at the gene ends were 4 bases for V and 2 bases for J; bases not matched to a gene: 4. CDR3 length equals 15 residues. CDR1 SGHRS and CDR2 YFSETQ come from the germline V gene. The CDR3 protein is CASSTGQGATYEQYF. In nucleotides, the CDR3 is TGCGCCAGCAGCACGGGACAGGGGGCAACCTACGAGCAGTACTTC.

The rearrangement joins TRBV6-6 to TRBJ1-5, with TRBD1 as a possible D gene (5 bases). This CDR3 has 13 amino acids. Between the trimmed V and J ends, which lost 4 bases and 7 bases, there was a span of 11 bases. Germline V lookup: CDR1 MNHNY, CDR2 SVGAGI (reference sequence). CDR3 in amino acids: CASSFPGNQPQHF. As DNA, the CDR3 is TGTGCCAGCAGTTTTCCAGGGAACCAGCCCCAGCATTTT.

This clone was counted a few times. V and J are TRBV19 and TRBJ1-2; TRBD1 agrees at 7 bases. This CDR3 is 11 amino acids long. The junction had 9 bases not matched to a gene; V was cut back by 10 bases and J by 10 bases. Germline V gives CDR1 LNHDA, CDR2 SQIVND (reference sequence). CDR3 DNA: TGTGCCACATTAAAACAGGGGCACTACACCTTC. Translated, it gives CATLKQGHYTF.

The V and J genes are TRBV30 and TRBJ2-3; no clear D. CDR1 GTSNPN and CDR2 SVGIG come from the germline V gene (reference sequence). This CDR3 has 12 residues. V was clipped by 3 bases and J by 6 bases, with 10 bases between them. The CDR3 DNA reads as TGTGCCTGGAGACAGTCGTTGGATACGCAGTATTTT. Translation gives CAWRQSLDTQYF.

About this clone: Other DNA sequences of this sample code for an identical CDR3. The chain has TRBV6-1 and TRBJ1-2; maybe TRBD1 (6 bases). The CDR3 runs 14 residues. CDR1 is MNHNS, CDR2 SASEGT, per germline. V lost 5 bases to trimming and J lost 2 bases, with 12 bases between them. The CDR3 DNA is TGTGCCAGCAGTCGCACAGGGACAAACTATGGCTACACCTTC. Translated: CASSRTGTNYGYTF.

This chain joins TRBV5-6 and TRBJ2-6; a weak D match, TRBD1 (6 bases). CDR1 is SGHDT and CDR2 is YYEEEE in the germline V gene. V was cut by 4 bases and J by 2 bases, with 19 bases left in between. The CDR3 consists of 18 residues. In DNA, the CDR3 is TGTGCCAGCAGCCGCCGGGCAGGGGAGCTCACTGGGGCCAACGTCCTGACTTTC. Protein sequence: CASSRRAGELTGANVLTF.

This chain links TRBV7-9 with TRBJ2-1, with TRBD1 matching over 8 bases. The V and J ends lost 5 bases and 2 bases, in that order; junction bases with no gene match: 8. This CDR3 is built from 16 residues. The germline V gene has CDR1 SEHNR and CDR2 FQNEAQ (reference sequence). The CDR3 DNA reads as TGTGCCAGCAGCCCAATGACAGGGGACCCCTACAATGAGCAGTTCTTC. This translates into CASSPMTGDPYNEQFF.

V gene TRBV15 combines with J gene TRBJ1-1; D is ambiguous. The CDR3 runs 15 residues. V lost 4 bases to trimming and J lost 6 bases, with 18 bases between them. The germline CDR1 and CDR2 sequences are LNHNV and YYDKDF (reference sequence). The CDR3 DNA is TGTGCCACCAGCACTGGCCTCTCATTGGGCGCTGAAGCTTTCTTT. It yields the protein CATSTGLSLGAEAFF.

CDR3 DNA sequence: TGTGCCAGCAGCCGGACAGGGTATACGCAGTATTTT. Amino acid sequence: CASSRTGYTQYF. V is TRBV2 and J is TRBJ2-3, with TRBD1 identical over 8 bases. The CDR3 loop spans 12 amino acids. Germline loops: CDR1 SNHLY, CDR2 FYNNEI. Losses at the gene ends were 6 bases for V and 7 bases for J; bases not matched to a gene: 3.

This clone is a singleton in its sample. This chain links TRBV2 with TRBJ2-1; 10 nucleotides agree with TRBD2. The CDR3 is made up of 15 amino acids. The V segment lost 6 bases and the J segment 8 bases; nucleotides outside the gene matches: 10. CDR1 SNHLY and CDR2 FYNNEI come from the germline V gene. CDR3: CASRILGTSVDEQFF. The CDR3 nucleotides read TGTGCCAGCAGGATTCTTGGGACTAGCGTGGATGAGCAGTTCTTC.

This sequence joins TRBV14 and TRBJ2-1; 9 bases match TRBD1. V lost 4 bases, J lost 9 bases, and 10 bases stayed unmatched. The CDR3 has 15 amino acids. Germline lookup yields CDR1 SGHDN and CDR2 FVKESK. The CDR3 DNA sequence: TGTGCCAGCAGCCTTACCGGGACAGGGACCGGTGAGCAGTTCTTC. Translating it yields CASSLTGTGTGEQFF.

CDR3 coding DNA: TGCGCCAGCAGCTACTCCGGGACTAGCGCCCCCGGGGATACGCAGTATTTT. Translation: CASSYSGTSAPGDTQYF. The chain couples TRBV5-1 to TRBJ2-3; TRBD2 aligns across 10 bases. Germline-derived CDR1 and CDR2 are SGHRS and YFSETQ. This CDR3 comprises 17 residues. V lost 3 bases to trimming and J lost 6 bases; unmatched junction nucleotides: 13.

This clone came up once. The chain couples TRBV19 to TRBJ1-5; D ambiguous. The CDR3 covers 13 residues. Germline assignment: CDR1 LNHDA and CDR2 SQIVND (reference sequence). V was clipped by 3 bases and J by 4 bases, with 7 bases between them. The CDR3: CASSIFLNQPQHF. The CDR3 bases are TGTGCCAGTAGTATTTTTCTTAATCAGCCCCAGCATTTT.

The chain has TRBV2 and TRBJ2-3; 8 bases are shared with TRBD2. With 2 bases clipped from V and 8 bases from J, the junction kept 9 bases outside the gene matches. This CDR3 comprises 15 residues. In germline, CDR1 is SNHLY, CDR2 FYNNEI. The CDR3 here is CASSELLAGRGTQYF. Written as DNA, the CDR3 is TGTGCCAGCAGTGAATTATTAGCGGGGCGTGGTACGCAGTATTTT.

CDR3: CASSLTSGQYNEQFF. In DNA, the CDR3 is TGTGCCAGCAGCCTGACTAGCGGCCAATACAATGAGCAGTTCTTC. This chain joins TRBV9 and TRBJ2-1; 9 bases match TRBD2. J gave up 4 bases and V 4 bases, and 6 bases lay outside the gene matches. The CDR3 is 15 residues long. Germline V gene sequence: CDR1 SGDLS, CDR2 YYNGEE.

The genes are TRBV11-3 and TRBJ2-7, with 11 bases fitting TRBD1. The CDR3 spans 17 residues. The ends lost 4 bases at V and 2 bases at J; junction bases unmatched: 10. Germline values: CDR1 SGHNT, CDR2 YENEEA. The CDR3 bases are TGTGCCAGCAGCTCAGCAAGTTGGGACAGGGGGGCCTACGAGCAGTACTTC. It translates to CASSSASWDRGAYEQYF.